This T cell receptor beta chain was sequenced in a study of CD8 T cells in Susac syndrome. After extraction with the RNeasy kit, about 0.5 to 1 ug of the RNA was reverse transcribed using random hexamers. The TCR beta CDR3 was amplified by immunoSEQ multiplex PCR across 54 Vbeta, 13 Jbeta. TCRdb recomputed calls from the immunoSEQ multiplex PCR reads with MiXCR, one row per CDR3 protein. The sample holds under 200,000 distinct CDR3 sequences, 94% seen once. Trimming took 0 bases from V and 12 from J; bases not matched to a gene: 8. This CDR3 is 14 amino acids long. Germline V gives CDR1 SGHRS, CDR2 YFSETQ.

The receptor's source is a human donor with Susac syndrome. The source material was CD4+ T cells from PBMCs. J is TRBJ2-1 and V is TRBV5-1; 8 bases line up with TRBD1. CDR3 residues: CASSLAPNQGAQFF. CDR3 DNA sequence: TGCGCCAGCAGCTTGGCCCCAAACCAGGGGGCGCAGTTCTTC.